This record covers a single TCR beta chain. Its antigen is currently unknown. The record originates from a study of response to subunit inactivated influenza vaccine. TCRdb reanalysed the RT-PCR reads using MiXCR and keeps one entry per CDR3 protein. The data hold over 800,000 distinct CDR3 sequences, with around 21% observed a single time. The germline V gene encodes CDR1 SGHRS and CDR2 YFSETQ. Trimming removed 0 bases from V and 6 bases from J, with 13 bases in between. The CDR3 spans 15 residues. Study-level points and caveats: Authors suggested each seasonal flu vaccination may recruit only limited numbers of new T cells.

J is TRBJ1-5 and V is TRBV5-1, with D possibly being TRBD1 (5 bases). The receptor was isolated from a man in his forties or fifties who received an inactivated influenza vaccine. The sample consisted of PBMCs from blood, taken approximately 5 days after vaccination. Here the CDR3 DNA reads TGCGCCAGCAGCTTGGAGCCAGGGCACCCTCAGCCCCAGCATTTT. It translates to CASSLEPGHPQPQHF.